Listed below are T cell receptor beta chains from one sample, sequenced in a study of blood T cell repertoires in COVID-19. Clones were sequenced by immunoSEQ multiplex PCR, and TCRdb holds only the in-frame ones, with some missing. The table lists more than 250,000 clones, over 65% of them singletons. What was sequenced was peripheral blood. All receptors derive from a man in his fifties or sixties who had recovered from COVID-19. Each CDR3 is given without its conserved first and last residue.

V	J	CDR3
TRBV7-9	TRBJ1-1	ASSLGQLNTEAF
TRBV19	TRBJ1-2	ASSIYPPTPSTGDGYT
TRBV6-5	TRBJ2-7	ASRLTGTYEQY
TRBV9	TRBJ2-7	ASSLQSGTVYEQY
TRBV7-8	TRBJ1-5	ASSYTGGSRNQPQH
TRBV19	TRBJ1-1	ASSTKARGAF
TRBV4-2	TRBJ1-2	ASSQDGTGGNYGYT
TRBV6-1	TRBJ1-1	ASSEAGTGVNEAF
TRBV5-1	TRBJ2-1	ASSLGGGRGNEQF
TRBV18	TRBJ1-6	ASSPYRQGAVTYNSPLH
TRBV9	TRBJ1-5	ASSVGGYSNQPQH
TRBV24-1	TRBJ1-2	ATSRPGGGGYT
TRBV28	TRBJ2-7	ASTLRRTGPTYEQY
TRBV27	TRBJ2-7	ASRGWDRSYEQY